Below, 2 T cell receptor beta chains from the same sample are listed, as sequenced in a study of beta chain features in type 1 diabetes. The investigators reverse transcribed all of the isolated RNA, so they sequenced expressed TCRB transcripts. The assay was immunoSEQ multiplex PCR, and TCRdb's table has in-frame clones only and misses some. The sample shows 970,000 or so clones, roughly 16% of them seen only once. The sequenced sample consisted of naive CD4+ T cells from blood. Receptor source: a woman aged 18-29 years in good health.

The chain couples TRBV28 to TRBJ2-5, with TRBD2 as a possible D gene (7 bases). The V gene's germline CDR1 is MDHEN and CDR2 SYDVKM. There are 14 residues in the CDR3. Trimming left V 3 bases short and J 5 bases short, with 13 bases between. The CDR3 sequence: CASSFLGGLETQYF. The CDR3 nucleotides are TGTGCCAGCAGTTTCCTCGGGGGGCTGGAGACCCAGTACTTC.

This clone was counted only a few times. The rearrangement uses TRBV2 and TRBJ1-4, with 7 bases that match TRBD1. CDR1 and CDR2 (germline): SNHLY, FYNNEI. The J segment lost 4 bases and the V segment lost 8 bases, leaving 7 bases of the junction unmatched. The CDR3 consists of 14 residues. DNA of the CDR3: TGTGCCAGCGCTAGACAGGGAAGTAATGAAAAACTGTTTTTT. This codes for CASARQGSNEKLFF.